This T cell receptor (beta chain) was recovered during a study of OX40 agonist ivuxolimab in advanced cancers. The germline V and J ends were trimmed by 5 bases and 5 bases, with 12 bases remaining between them. The length of the CDR3 is 13 residues. Per germline, CDR1 LGHNT and CDR2 FRNRAP. Findings and limits, study-wide: At doses 0.1 to 3.0 mg/kg, CD4+ and CD8+ clones expanded. Expanded clones tended on average to be more numerous among CD8+ T cells than CD4+.

Using immunoSEQ multiplex PCR, the repertoire was profiled, and TCRdb retains in-frame clones only, with some absent. The sample contains 60,000 to 80,000 clones, approximately 80% of which appear only once. Samples were taken at baseline and on day 1 of cycles 4 and 7. Concerning this clone: Its antigen is undetermined.

The clonotype was recovered from an adult with an advanced solid tumor such as melanoma, head and neck, liver or kidney cancer. The chain has TRBV12-5 and TRBJ1-1, with D uncertain. The material was CD4+ or CD8+ T cells sorted from blood, obtained in a trial of the OX40 agonist ivuxolimab. The CDR3 DNA follows: TGTGCTAGTGGTCGGGAGGAGGGTACTGAAGCTTTCTTT. Residues: CASGREEGTEAFF.